This T cell receptor (beta chain) derives from a study of cytomegalovirus exposure and HLA in healthy donors. This clone appeared a few times. The antigen is undetermined. The PCR made use of 60 Vbeta and 13 Jbeta primers. Clones were sequenced by immunoSEQ multiplex PCR, and TCRdb holds only the in-frame ones, with some missing. The sample contains tens of thousands of clones, about 62% of which appear only once. The CDR3 sequence is 12 residues long. The V gene lost 4 bases and the J gene lost 3 bases, with 6 bases spanning the gap. Germline V lookup: CDR1 LNHDA, CDR2 SQIVND (reference sequence). Study observations and caveats: For most subjects, TCR beta sequences were reported to predict HLA-A and HLA-B alleles with accuracy. In a later analysis, around 18,000 TCR beta sequences were associated with HLA alleles at 0.05 false discovery rate.

Healthy donors of bone marrow made up the group. The rearrangement joins TRBV19 to TRBJ1-1, with unresolved D. This sequence was found in a man aged 25 to 45 in good health and CMV-seronegative. What was sequenced was PBMCs. Written as DNA, the CDR3 is TGTGCCAGTAGTACGGTAGACACTGAAGCTTTCTTT. Translating it yields CASSTVDTEAFF.